Following are 31 T cell receptor beta chains from one sample sequenced in a study of cytomegalovirus exposure and HLA in healthy donors. The PCR employed 60 Vbeta primers together with 13 Jbeta primers. Assay: immunoSEQ multiplex PCR; the TCRdb copy retains only in-frame clones and omits some. The table shows about 140,000 clones, with about 73% occurring only once. Sequences were obtained from PBMCs. The receptor source for this set is a woman aged 55-70 years in good health and CMV-seropositive.

V and J are TRBV6-5 and TRBJ2-5; 11 nucleotides line up with TRBD1. Looked up from germline, CDR1 is MNHEY and CDR2 is SVGAGI. The J segment lost 5 bases and the V segment lost 6 bases, leaving 8 bases of the junction unmatched. CDR3 size: 15 residues. In DNA, the CDR3 is TGTGCCAGCAGACGGACAGGGGGCGTGGGGGAGACCCAGTACTTC. Translation: CASRRTGGVGETQYF.

The V gene is TRBV7-3, the J gene TRBJ2-2, with D possibly being TRBD1 (5 bases). Per the germline V gene, CDR1 is SGHTA and CDR2 is FQGTGA. The CDR3 totals 15 residues. V was shortened by 5 bases and J by 1 base, with 11 bases between the two germline ends. CDR3 sequence: CASSPRTGNTGELFF. The CDR3 nucleotides read TGTGCCAGCAGCCCCCGCACAGGGAACACCGGGGAGCTGTTTTTT.

The chain employs TRBV28 and TRBJ2-4; unclear D gene. Trimming left V 7 bases short and J 0 bases short, with 10 bases between. The CDR3 is made up of 14 amino acids. Germline CDR1 and CDR2: MDHEN and SYDVKM. The CDR3 spells CASTTPVAKNIQYF. In nucleotides, the CDR3 is TGTGCCAGCACTACTCCGGTAGCCAAAAACATTCAGTACTTC. The full variable domain, completed using reference TRBV28 and TRBJ2-4, is DVKVTQSSRYLVKRTGEKVFLECVQDMDHENMFWYRQDPGLGLRLIYFSYDVKMKEKGDIPEGYSVSREKKERFSLILESASTNQTSMYLCASTTPVAKNIQYFGAGTRLSVL.

This clone was recorded a few times. The genes are TRBV5-4 and TRBJ1-2; D may be TRBD1 (5 bases). Trimming left V 1 base short and J 0 bases short, with 16 bases between. This CDR3 is built from 17 residues. Germline CDR1 and CDR2: SGHNT and YYREEE (reference sequence). The CDR3 loop reads CASSLLGAAYTNYGYTF. The DNA for the CDR3 is TGTGCCAGCAGCTTGCTTGGGGCAGCCTACACTAACTATGGCTACACCTTC.

CDR3 region: CASSPRAYDAEAFF. The DNA for the CDR3 is TGTGCCAGCTCACCACGGGCTTACGATGCTGAAGCTTTCTTT. V usage is TRBV18 and J usage is TRBJ1-1; no firm D call. This CDR3 has 14 amino acids. Trimming cost V 1 base and J 6 bases, with 12 bases left between them. The germline V gene has CDR1 KGHSH and CDR2 LQKENI.

This sequence joins TRBV5-1 and TRBJ2-1; no definite D call. Trimming cost V 4 bases and J 10 bases, with 9 bases left between them. The CDR3 covers 11 residues. Per germline, CDR1 SGHRS and CDR2 YFSETQ. CDR3 nucleotides: TGCGCCAGCAGCATAGAGACAGAGCAGTTCTTC. Amino acids: CASSIETEQFF.

V gene TRBV10-3 combines with J gene TRBJ1-2; 7 bases align to TRBD1. Germline CDR1 reads ENHRY; CDR2 reads SYGVKD. The ends lost 6 bases at V and 0 bases at J; junction bases unmatched: 4. The CDR3 covers 14 residues. As DNA, the CDR3 is TGTGCCATCAGCCGGGACAGCGCTAACTATGGCTACACCTTC. This sequence encodes CAISRDSANYGYTF.

The chain links TRBV6-7 to TRBJ1-1, with D tentatively TRBD1 (5 bases). TRBV6-7 is assigned to the ORF class and has an uncertain function. The ends were cut back, 5 bases at V and 0 bases at J, with 13 bases in the middle. This CDR3 region has 15 residues. CDR3 DNA sequence: TGTGCCAGCAGTCGATTCCGGGACTTGAACACTGAAGCTTTCTTT. It codes for CASSRFRDLNTEAFF.

V and J are TRBV18 and TRBJ1-2, with 8 bases aligning to TRBD1. Germline CDR1 is KGHSH and CDR2 is LQKENI. This CDR3 has 15 amino acids. Trimming took 5 bases from V and 6 from J; bases not matched to a gene: 11. The CDR3 region is CASSADRGNIDGYTF. The DNA of the CDR3 is TGTGCCAGCTCAGCCGACAGGGGCAATATAGATGGCTACACCTTC.

This clone was observed a single time. The V call is TRBV2, the J call TRBJ2-1; 8 positions agree with TRBD2. Germline assignment: CDR1 SNHLY and CDR2 FYNNEI. This CDR3 has 15 residues. V was clipped by 2 bases and J by 7 bases; unmatched bases: 7. The CDR3 reads CASSERSGSWNEQFF. The CDR3 DNA reads TGTGCCAGCAGTGAACGAAGCGGGAGCTGGAATGAGCAGTTCTTC.

The gene calls are TRBV9 and TRBJ1-1; D is ambiguous. The CDR3 loop spans 14 amino acids. The germline gives CDR1 SGDLS, CDR2 YYNGEE. V was shortened by 0 bases and J by 0 bases, with 6 bases between the two germline ends. The CDR3 DNA follows: TGTGCCAGCAGCGTAGATCCCTTGAACACTGAAGCTTTCTTT. Encoded protein: CASSVDPLNTEAFF.

The chain couples TRBV28 to TRBJ2-7; D is undetermined. V was trimmed by 7 bases and J by 4 bases, leaving 14 bases between them. Germline loops: CDR1 MDHEN, CDR2 SYDVKM. The CDR3 totals 13 residues. CDR3 coding DNA: TGTGCCAGCAACCCCGGTGGGCGTTACGAGCAGTACTTC. Translating it yields CASNPGGRYEQYF. Variable domain in full (rest from reference TRBV28 and TRBJ2-7): DVKVTQSSRYLVKRTGEKVFLECVQDMDHENMFWYRQDPGLGLRLIYFSYDVKMKEKGDIPEGYSVSREKKERFSLILESASTNQTSMYLCASNPGGRYEQYFGPGTRLTVT.

The chain joins TRBV4-1 to TRBJ1-3, with D possibly matching TRBD1 (6 bases). The CDR3 length is 19 residues. V dropped 1 base and J dropped 0 bases, with 19 bases sitting between them. CDR1 is MGHRA, CDR2 YSYEKL, per germline. DNA for the CDR3: TGCGCCAGCAGCCAAGGAAGAAACAGGGAAAGGGTCTCTGGAAACACCATATATTTT. Encoded protein: CASSQGRNRERVSGNTIYF.

There are a few counts of this clone. The CDR3 here is CASRGDMNQPQHF. The CDR3 DNA reads TGTGCCAGCAGGGGGGACATGAATCAGCCCCAGCATTTT. J is TRBJ1-5 and V is TRBV2, with D tentatively TRBD1 (6 bases). The CDR3 is 13 residues long. V lost 6 bases and J lost 4, with 10 bases in between. Germline V gene lookup returns CDR1 SNHLY and CDR2 FYNNEI. Full variable domain (missing parts from reference TRBV2 and TRBJ1-5): EPEVTQTPSHQVTQMGQEVILRCVPISNHLYFYWYRQILGQKVEFLVSFYNNEISEKSEIFDDQFSVERPDGSNFTLKIRSTKLEDSAMYFCASRGDMNQPQHFGDGTRLSIL.

This clone was seen only a few times. The chain employs TRBV15 and TRBJ2-1, with 7 bases identical to TRBD2. Trimming cost V 6 bases and J 8 bases; bases outside gene matches: 10. The CDR3 consists of 14 residues. The germline V gene has CDR1 LNHNV and CDR2 YYDKDF (reference sequence). CDR3 region: CATSPSGSRYEQFF. DNA of the CDR3: TGTGCCACCAGTCCTAGCGGCTCTAGATATGAGCAGTTCTTC.

V gene TRBV5-4 combines with J gene TRBJ2-5; 8 bases agree with TRBD1. V dropped 4 bases and J dropped 5; count of bases not matched to a gene: 10. The length of the CDR3 is 15 residues. Per germline, CDR1 SGHNT and CDR2 YYREEE (reference sequence). The DNA for the CDR3 is TGTGCCAGCAGCCGATCCCAGGGGGCGGGTGAGACCCAGTACTTC. Translated: CASSRSQGAGETQYF.

The chain couples TRBV4-1 to TRBJ1-1; D remains ambiguous. CDR3 size: 13 residues. V dropped 6 bases and J dropped 7 bases, with 15 bases sitting between them. Germline V CDR1 and CDR2: MGHRA, YSYEKL. CDR3 protein: CASSPLRVDEAFF. DNA of the CDR3: TGCGCCAGCAGTCCGCTTCGGGTAGATGAAGCTTTCTTT.

The chain joins TRBV5-1 to TRBJ1-1; the match to TRBD1 covers 7 bases. The V and J ends lost 0 bases and 6 bases, in that order; junction bases with no gene match: 5. The CDR3 has 14 amino acids. The V gene's germline CDR1 is SGHRS and CDR2 YFSETQ. In DNA, the CDR3 is TGCGCCAGCAGCTTGGCCGAGGGGGCCCCTGAAGCTTTCTTT. Its translation is CASSLAEGAPEAFF.

This chain links TRBV4-1 with TRBJ2-1; the D gene is possibly TRBD2 (6 bases). CDR1 MGHRA and CDR2 YSYEKL come from the germline V gene. The CDR3 runs to 16 residues. V was pared by 3 bases and J by 0 bases, with 12 bases between. CDR3 DNA: TGCGCCAGCAGCCAGGGGGGAGAGGGCTCCTACAATGAGCAGTTCTTC. Encoded protein: CASSQGGEGSYNEQFF.

The sample holds one count of this clone. CDR3 nucleotide sequence: TGTGCCAGCAGTCTTGGACAGGGTCTAGGACAAGAGACCCAGTACTTC. This translates into CASSLGQGLGQETQYF. V is TRBV2 and J is TRBJ2-5, with 8 bases matching TRBD1. Germline trimming cut 5 bases from V and 2 bases from J; bases unmatched to any gene: 10. The germline gives CDR1 SNHLY, CDR2 FYNNEI. CDR3 size: 16 residues.

The chain couples TRBV27 to TRBJ1-2, with unresolved D. V lost 2 bases and J lost 2, with 6 bases in between. Looked up from germline, CDR1 is MNHEY and CDR2 is SMNVEV (reference sequence). This CDR3 has 13 residues. The CDR3 DNA follows: TGTGCCAGCAGTTTAGACGGGAACTATGGCTACACCTTC. This codes for CASSLDGNYGYTF.

The chain combines TRBV28 with TRBJ2-6; D not certain. Per germline, CDR1 MDHEN and CDR2 SYDVKM. The length of the CDR3 is 14 residues. V was shortened by 3 bases and J by 4 bases, with 7 bases between the two germline ends. CDR3 nucleotides: TGTGCCAGCAGTTTGTCTTTCGGGGCCAACGTCCTGACTTTC. It is translated as CASSLSFGANVLTF.

The chain joins TRBV6-1 to TRBJ2-7; D is undetermined. The CDR3 is made up of 13 amino acids. Germline lookup yields CDR1 MNHNS and CDR2 SASEGT. The germline V and J ends were trimmed by 3 bases and 3 bases, with 9 bases remaining between them. The CDR3 nucleotides are TGTGCCAGCAGTGATGGCCGAGGCTACGAGCAGTACTTC. Protein sequence: CASSDGRGYEQYF.

V is TRBV5-1 and J is TRBJ1-1; no firm D call. The V end lost 0 bases, the J end lost 6 bases, and 12 bases lay between the germline ends. Germline V gives CDR1 SGHRS, CDR2 YFSETQ. The CDR3 is made up of 14 amino acids. This CDR3 is CASSLEVGVAEAFF. The CDR3 DNA follows: TGCGCCAGCAGCTTGGAAGTCGGGGTCGCTGAAGCTTTCTTT.

The chain uses TRBV7-2 and TRBJ2-1, with D uncertain. V was cut by 3 bases and J by 0 bases, with 6 bases left in between. Per germline, CDR1 SGHTA and CDR2 FQGNSA. The CDR3 length is 14 residues. In nucleotides, the CDR3 is TGTGCCAGCAGCTTTGAGCTCTCCTACAATGAGCAGTTCTTC. This translates into CASSFELSYNEQFF.

V is TRBV30 and J is TRBJ1-5; 7 nucleotides align to TRBD1. CDR1 GTSNPN and CDR2 SVGIG come from the germline V gene (reference sequence). The CDR3 totals 13 residues. V lost 6 bases, J lost 9 bases, and 11 bases stayed unmatched. CDR3 DNA: TGTGCCTGTAATAGGGGGCTCGAGGGGCCCCAGCATTTT. This gives the protein CACNRGLEGPQHF.

This rearrangement joins TRBV30 to TRBJ2-7; 10 bases match TRBD2. This CDR3 comprises 14 residues. The germline V gene has CDR1 GTSNPN and CDR2 SVGIG (reference sequence). With V trimmed by 1 base and J by 5 bases, 5 bases remained unmatched. In DNA, the CDR3 is TGTGCCTGGAGTGCGCTAGCGGGAGTCCACGAGCAGTACTTC. It yields the protein CAWSALAGVHEQYF.

This sequence joins TRBV6-5 and TRBJ2-7; possibly TRBD1 for D (7 bases). CDR1 and CDR2 (germline): MNHEY, SVGAGI. The CDR3 is made up of 11 amino acids. V was shortened by 7 bases and J by 7 bases, with 11 bases between the two germline ends. CDR3 coding DNA: TGTGCCAGCACCTCAGGGGGGGAGCAGTACTTC. Its translation is CASTSGGEQYF.

The CDR3 reads CASSPGQYYEQYF. The DNA of the CDR3 is TGTGCCAGCAGCCCGGGACAATACTACGAGCAGTACTTC. V gene TRBV5-6 combines with J gene TRBJ2-7, with a tentative D call TRBD1 (6 bases). This CDR3 is built from 13 residues. Germline loops: CDR1 SGHDT, CDR2 YYEEEE. The germline V and J ends were trimmed by 4 bases and 3 bases, with 11 bases remaining between them.

The chain is built from TRBV15 and TRBJ1-6; TRBD1 matches at 7 bases. This CDR3 is built from 16 residues. Germline V gene sequence: CDR1 LNHNV, CDR2 YYDKDF (reference sequence). V was clipped by 4 bases and J by 1 base; unmatched bases: 4. In DNA, the CDR3 is TGTGCCACCAGCAACATGGACAGGTCCTATAATTCACCCCTCCACTTT. This translates into CATSNMDRSYNSPLHF.

The chain has TRBV5-4 and TRBJ2-7; TRBD1 matches 8 bases. The junction had 3 bases not matched to a gene; V was cut back by 2 bases and J by 5 bases. Germline values: CDR1 SGHNT, CDR2 YYREEE (reference sequence). This CDR3 spans 13 amino acids. The chain's CDR3 is CASSLGQGDEQYF. The CDR3 coding sequence is TGTGCCAGCAGCTTAGGACAGGGCGACGAGCAGTACTTC.